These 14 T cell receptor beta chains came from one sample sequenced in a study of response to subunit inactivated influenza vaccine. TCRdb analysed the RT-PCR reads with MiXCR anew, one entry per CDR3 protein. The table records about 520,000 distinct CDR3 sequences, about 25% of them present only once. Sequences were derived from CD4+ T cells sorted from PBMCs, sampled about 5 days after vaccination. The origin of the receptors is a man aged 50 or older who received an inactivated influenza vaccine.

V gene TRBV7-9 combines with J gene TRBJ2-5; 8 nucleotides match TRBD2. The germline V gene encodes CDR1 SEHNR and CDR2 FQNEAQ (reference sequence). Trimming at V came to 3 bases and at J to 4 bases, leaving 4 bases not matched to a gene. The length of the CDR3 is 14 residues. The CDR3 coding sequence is TGTGCCAGCAGCTTCGGTAGCGGGATAGAGACCCAGTACTTC. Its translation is CASSFGSGIETQYF.

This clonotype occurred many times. The CDR3 loop is CASSGMDRAYNSPLHF. As DNA, the CDR3 is TGTGCCAGCAGTGGAATGGACAGGGCTTATAATTCACCCCTCCACTTT. The gene calls are TRBV25-1 and TRBJ1-6, with 8 bases fitting TRBD1. The junction had 6 bases not matched to a gene; V was cut back by 4 bases and J by 4 bases. Germline loops: CDR1 MGHDK, CDR2 SYGVNS. This CDR3 is built from 16 residues.

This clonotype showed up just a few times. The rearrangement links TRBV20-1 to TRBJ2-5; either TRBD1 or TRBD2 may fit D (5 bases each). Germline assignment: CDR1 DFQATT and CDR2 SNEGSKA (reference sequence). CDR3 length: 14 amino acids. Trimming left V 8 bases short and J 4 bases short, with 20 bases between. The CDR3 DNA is TGCAGTCACCTCCCAGAGGGGAACAGAGAGACCCAGTACTTC. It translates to CSHLPEGNRETQYF.

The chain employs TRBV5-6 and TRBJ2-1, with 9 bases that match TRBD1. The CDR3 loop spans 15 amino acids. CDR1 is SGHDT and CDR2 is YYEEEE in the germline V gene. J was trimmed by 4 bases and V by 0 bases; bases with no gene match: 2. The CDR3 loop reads CASSLGDRDYNEQFF. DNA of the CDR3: TGTGCCAGCAGCTTGGGGGACAGGGATTACAATGAGCAGTTCTTC.

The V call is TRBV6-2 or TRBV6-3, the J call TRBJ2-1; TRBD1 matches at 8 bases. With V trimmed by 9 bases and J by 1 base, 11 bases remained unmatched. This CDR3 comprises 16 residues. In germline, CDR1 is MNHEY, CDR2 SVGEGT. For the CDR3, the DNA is TGTGCCAGACCCAGGGACAGGTCTCATTCCTACAATGAGCAGTTCTTC. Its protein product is CARPRDRSHSYNEQFF.

The DNA of the CDR3 is TGTGCCAGCAGTGAAGAGCTCAGGATGAGCGAAAAACTGTTTTTT. Translation: CASSEELRMSEKLFF. V usage is TRBV6-1 and J usage is TRBJ1-4; unclear D gene. Germline loops: CDR1 MNHNS, CDR2 SASEGT. Trimming removed 1 base from V and 8 bases from J, with 14 bases in between. This CDR3 spans 15 amino acids.

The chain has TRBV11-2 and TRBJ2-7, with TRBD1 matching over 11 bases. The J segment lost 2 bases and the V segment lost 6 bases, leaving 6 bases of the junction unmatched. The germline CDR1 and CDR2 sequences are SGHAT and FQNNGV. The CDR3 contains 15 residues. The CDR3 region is CASRLGQGETYEQYF. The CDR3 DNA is TGTGCCAGCAGATTGGGACAGGGGGAGACCTACGAGCAGTACTTC.

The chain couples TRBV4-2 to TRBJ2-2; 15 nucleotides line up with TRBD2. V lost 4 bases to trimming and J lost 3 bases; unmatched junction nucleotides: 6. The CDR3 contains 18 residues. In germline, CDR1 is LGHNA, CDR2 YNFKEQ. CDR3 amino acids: CASSPRTSGGEYTGELFF. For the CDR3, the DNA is TGTGCCAGCAGCCCAAGGACTAGCGGGGGGGAGTACACCGGGGAGCTGTTTTTT.

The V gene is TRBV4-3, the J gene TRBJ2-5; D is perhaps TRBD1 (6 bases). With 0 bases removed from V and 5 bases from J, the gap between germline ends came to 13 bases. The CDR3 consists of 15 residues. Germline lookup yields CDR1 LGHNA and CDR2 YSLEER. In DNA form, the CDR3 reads TGCGCCAGCAGCCAAGAGTTACAGGGTGTGGAGACCCAGTACTTC. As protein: CASSQELQGVETQYF.

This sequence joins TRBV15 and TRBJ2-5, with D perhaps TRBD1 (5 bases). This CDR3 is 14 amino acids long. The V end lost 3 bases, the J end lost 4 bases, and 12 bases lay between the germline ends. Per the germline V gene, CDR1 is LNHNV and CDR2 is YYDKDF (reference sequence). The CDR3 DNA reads TGTGCCACCAGCAGCCCAGGGATCCCAGAGACCCAGTACTTC. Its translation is CATSSPGIPETQYF.

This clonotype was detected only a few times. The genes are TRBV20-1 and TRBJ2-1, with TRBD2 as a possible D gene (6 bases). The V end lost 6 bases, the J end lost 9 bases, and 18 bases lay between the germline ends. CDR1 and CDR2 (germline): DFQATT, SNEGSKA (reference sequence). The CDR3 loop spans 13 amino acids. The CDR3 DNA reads TGCAGTGCAGCGGGCCGATCCGAGGGTGAGCAGTTCTTC. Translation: CSAAGRSEGEQFF.

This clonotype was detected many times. This chain's CDR3 is CASSQNPGQIYEQYF. CDR3 nucleotide sequence: TGTGCCAGCAGCCAAAACCCGGGACAGATTTACGAGCAGTACTTC. The J gene is TRBJ2-7, the V gene TRBV5-5; 7 bases agree with TRBD1. Germline assignment: CDR1 SGHKS and CDR2 YYEKEE (reference sequence). The CDR3 runs 15 residues. The V gene end was trimmed by 4 bases and the J gene end by 4 bases; junction bases not matched to a gene: 11.

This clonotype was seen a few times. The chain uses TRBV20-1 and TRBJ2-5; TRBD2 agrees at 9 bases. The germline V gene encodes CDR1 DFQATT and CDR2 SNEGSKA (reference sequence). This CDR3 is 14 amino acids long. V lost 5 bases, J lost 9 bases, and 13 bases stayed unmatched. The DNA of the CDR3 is TGCAGTGCTTTGCGGGAGGGCCCCCGGGGGGCCCAGTACTTC. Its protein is CSALREGPRGAQYF.

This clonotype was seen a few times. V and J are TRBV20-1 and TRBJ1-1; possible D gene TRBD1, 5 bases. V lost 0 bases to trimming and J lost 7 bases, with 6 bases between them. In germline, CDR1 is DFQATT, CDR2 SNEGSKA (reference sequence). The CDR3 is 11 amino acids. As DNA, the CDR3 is TGCAGTGCTAGAGACACAGGTGAAGCTTTCTTT. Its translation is CSARDTGEAFF.